A selection of T cell receptor beta chains follows, all from one sample in a study of cytomegalovirus exposure and HLA in healthy donors. Clones were read by immunoSEQ multiplex PCR, and TCRdb kept only the in-frame ones, dropping some. The sample carries hundreds of thousands of clones, around 89% recorded once. The material sequenced was PBMCs. The source is a woman in her late teens or twenties in good health and CMV-seronegative. Both conserved end residues are trimmed from each CDR3.

j_gene: TRBJ1-6; v_gene: TRBV5-1; CDR3aa: ASSLGWTAKNSPLH
j_gene: TRBJ1-1; v_gene: TRBV13; CDR3aa: ASSSQGLLTEAF
j_gene: TRBJ1-2; v_gene: TRBV27; CDR3aa: ASSFVGGIYGYT
j_gene: TRBJ1-1; v_gene: TRBV19; CDR3aa: ASSTPARTGQGAF
j_gene: TRBJ1-3; v_gene: TRBV6-5; CDR3aa: ASSYSNSGNTIY
j_gene: TRBJ1-2; v_gene: TRBV18; CDR3aa: ASSPDRNSNYGYT
j_gene: TRBJ2-7; v_gene: TRBV14; CDR3aa: ASSQDTGGYEQY
j_gene: TRBJ1-2; v_gene: TRBV7-2; CDR3aa: ASSQSRTIMIQGYT
j_gene: TRBJ1-1; v_gene: TRBV5-6; CDR3aa: ASSSLGTTEAF
j_gene: TRBJ2-5; v_gene: TRBV2; CDR3aa: AIWTAQETQY
j_gene: TRBJ2-1; v_gene: TRBV2; CDR3aa: ASSSGLAWNEQF
j_gene: TRBJ2-7; v_gene: TRBV6-6; CDR3aa: ASSYTGNEQY
j_gene: TRBJ2-3; v_gene: TRBV7-2; CDR3aa: ASSLRQGTSTDTQY
j_gene: TRBJ2-7; v_gene: TRBV7-8; CDR3aa: ASSNRPGQGSYEQY
j_gene: TRBJ1-1; v_gene: TRBV6-5; CDR3aa: ASSYSGRGNTEAF
j_gene: TRBJ1-5; v_gene: TRBV10-3; CDR3aa: AISGVRGQPQH
j_gene: TRBJ2-3; v_gene: TRBV7-9; CDR3aa: ASSLAGRGTDTQY
j_gene: TRBJ1-6; v_gene: TRBV5-4; CDR3aa: ASSRKSSYNSPLH
j_gene: TRBJ1-2; v_gene: TRBV5-4; CDR3aa: ASSLVGRVNYGYT
j_gene: TRBJ1-3; v_gene: TRBV6-6; CDR3aa: ASSQTDSGNTIY
j_gene: TRBJ1-5; v_gene: TRBV7-9; CDR3aa: ASSLTGEGTPQH
j_gene: TRBJ2-3; v_gene: TRBV5-1; CDR3aa: ASSLALTSGSTDTQY
j_gene: TRBJ1-1; v_gene: TRBV14; CDR3aa: ASSPTGQGAAEAF
j_gene: TRBJ2-3; v_gene: TRBV6-5; CDR3aa: ASRDLTDTQY
j_gene: TRBJ1-1; v_gene: TRBV5-1; CDR3aa: ASSTQGNTEAF
j_gene: TRBJ1-1; v_gene: TRBV30; CDR3aa: AWSLGGAFATEAF
j_gene: TRBJ1-6; v_gene: TRBV14; CDR3aa: AEQGATPSSYNSPLH
j_gene: TRBJ1-2; v_gene: TRBV7-9; CDR3aa: ASSLLGQHGYT
j_gene: TRBJ1-1; v_gene: TRBV5-4; CDR3aa: ASSLRGNTEAF
j_gene: TRBJ1-3; v_gene: TRBV15; CDR3aa: ATSRDRAGSGNTIY
j_gene: TRBJ2-3; v_gene: TRBV6-5; CDR3aa: ASSYTPGTDTQY
j_gene: TRBJ1-1; v_gene: TRBV30; CDR3aa: AWQGAYTEAF
j_gene: TRBJ1-4; v_gene: TRBV27; CDR3aa: ASSSTGADNEKLF
j_gene: TRBJ1-1; v_gene: TRBV10-3; CDR3aa: ATAGQGWEAVNTEAF
j_gene: TRBJ1-2; v_gene: TRBV2; CDR3aa: ASTPILVEYGYT
j_gene: TRBJ2-1; v_gene: TRBV4-3; CDR3aa: ASSQGSASGWTYNEQF
j_gene: TRBJ2-7; v_gene: TRBV4-3; CDR3aa: ASSQRPDSSYEQY
j_gene: TRBJ1-2; v_gene: TRBV6-6; CDR3aa: ASTSGGKIVSGYT
j_gene: TRBJ1-5; v_gene: TRBV18; CDR3aa: ASSPPGQGNNQPQH